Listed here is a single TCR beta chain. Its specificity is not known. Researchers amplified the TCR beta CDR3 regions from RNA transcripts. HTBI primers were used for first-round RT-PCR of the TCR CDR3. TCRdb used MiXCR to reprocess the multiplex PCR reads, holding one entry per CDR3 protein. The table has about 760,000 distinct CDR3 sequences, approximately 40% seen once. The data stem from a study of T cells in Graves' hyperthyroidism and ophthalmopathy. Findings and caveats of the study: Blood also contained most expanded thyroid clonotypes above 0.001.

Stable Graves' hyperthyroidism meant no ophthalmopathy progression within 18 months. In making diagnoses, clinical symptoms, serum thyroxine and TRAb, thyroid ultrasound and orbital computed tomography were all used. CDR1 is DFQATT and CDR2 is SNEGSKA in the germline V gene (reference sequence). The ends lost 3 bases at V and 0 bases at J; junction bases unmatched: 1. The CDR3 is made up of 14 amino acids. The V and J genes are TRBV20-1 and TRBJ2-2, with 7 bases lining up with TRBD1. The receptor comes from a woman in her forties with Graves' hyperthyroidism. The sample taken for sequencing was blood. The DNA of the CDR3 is TGCAGTGCTAGGGGACAGCCGAACACCGGGGAGCTGTTTTTT. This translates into CSARGQPNTGELFF.